This is a list of T cell receptor beta chains from one sample in a study of OX40 agonist ivuxolimab in advanced cancers. Sequenced by immunoSEQ multiplex PCR; TCRdb stores in-frame clones only, minus some. In the table there are 60,000 to 90,000 clones, around 87% of which are singletons. This material consisted of CD4+ or CD8+ T cells sorted from blood, taken in a trial of the OX40 agonist ivuxolimab. These receptors were taken from an adult with an advanced solid tumor such as melanoma, head and neck, liver or kidney cancer. CDR3s include the opening cysteine and the closing phenylalanine or tryptophan. A D gene is named only where the DNA matches it firmly. Clone size is stated in some rows and not others, as once, few, many or a class when expanded.

length | size | J | V | D | DNA | CDR3
16 | NA | TRBJ2-3 | TRBV27 | NA | TGTGCCAGCAGTCCTCGGGGGGCGGGAGTGGCAGATACGCAGTATTTT | CASSPRGAGVADTQYF
14 | NA | TRBJ1-5 | TRBV6-1 | NA | TGTGCCAGCAGTGAAAGGAGGGGCAATCAGCCCCAGCATTTT | CASSERRGNQPQHF
14 | NA | TRBJ2-5 | TRBV7-6 | NA | TGTGCCAGCAGCCGGGACACGCAACAAGAGACCCAGTACTTC | CASSRDTQQETQYF
14 | NA | TRBJ1-2 | TRBV21-1 | NA | TGTGCCAGCAACCCCTTTGTACAGGGGGAAGGCTACACCTTC | CASNPFVQGEGYTF
15 | NA | TRBJ2-1 | TRBV28 | TRBD1 | TGTGCCACCACGCAGTGGGACAGGGACGAAAATGAGCAGTTCTTC | CATTQWDRDENEQFF
13 | few | TRBJ2-3 | TRBV27 | NA | TGTGCCAGCAGCCCCCTTAGGCTAGATACGCAGTATTTT | CASSPLRLDTQYF
15 | NA | TRBJ2-1 | TRBV5-5 | TRBD2 | TGTGCCAGCAGCGCTAGCGGGAGGACCTACAATGAGCAGTTCTTC | CASSASGRTYNEQFF
18 | NA | TRBJ1-5 | TRBV19 | TRBD1 | TGTGCCAGTAGTATAGATTCCGACAGGGCCTATAGCAATCAGCCCCAGCATTTT | CASSIDSDRAYSNQPQHF
13 | NA | TRBJ1-1 | TRBV6-5 | NA | TGTGCCAGCAGCTCACAGGCGAACACTGAAGCTTTCTTT | CASSSQANTEAFF
15 | NA | TRBJ2-7 | TRBV1 | NA | TGCACCAGCAGCCAAGATATAGGTAGCGGCTACGAGCAGTACTTC | CTSSQDIGSGYEQYF
13 | once | TRBJ2-7 | TRBV2 | NA | TGTGCCAGCAGTGAAGCCTTCGGCTACGAGCAGTACTTC | CASSEAFGYEQYF
11 | NA | TRBJ2-7 | TRBV5-1 | NA | TGCGCCAGCAGCTCCTCCTACGAGCAGTACTTC | CASSSSYEQYF
21 | NA | TRBJ2-7 | TRBV7-8 | TRBD2 | TGTGCCAGCAGCTTAGCGTCTGGGACTAGCGGGAGCATAGGGGGTTACTACGAGCAGTACTTC | CASSLASGTSGSIGGYYEQYF
15 | NA | TRBJ1-6 | TRBV7-9 | NA | TGTGCCAGCAAGAAGTCAGGGACTAAAGGTTCACCCCTCCACTTT | CASKKSGTKGSPLHF
15 | NA | TRBJ2-7 | TRBV6-5 | TRBD2 | TGTGCCAGCAGTTACTCGTGGGAGGGCGCTTGGGAGCAGTACTTC | CASSYSWEGAWEQYF
13 | NA | TRBJ1-3 | TRBV19 | NA | TGTGCCAGTAGCCCGGGCCCTGGAAACACCATATATTTT | CASSPGPGNTIYF
14 | few | TRBJ1-1 | TRBV28 | NA | TGTGCCAGCGGACAACAGGGTAGAGGCACTGAAGCTTTCTTT | CASGQQGRGTEAFF
15 | NA | TRBJ2-3 | TRBV4-1 | TRBD2 | TGCGCCAGCAGCTTCGGACTAGCGGGAACAGATACGCAGTATTTT | CASSFGLAGTDTQYF
13 | NA | TRBJ1-2 | TRBV28 | NA | TGTGCCAGCAGCCTAGGGGTTTTGTATGGCTACACCTTC | CASSLGVLYGYTF
12 | NA | TRBJ1-1 | TRBV19 | NA | TGTGCCACCTTGGACGCTGGACGGGAAGCTTTCTTT | CATLDAGREAFF
14 | NA | TRBJ2-2 | TRBV29-1 | TRBD1 | TGCAGCGTTGGGAGACAGGGCAACACCGGGGAGCTGTTTTTT | CSVGRQGNTGELFF
13 | NA | TRBJ1-1 | TRBV5-1 | NA | TGCGCCAGCAGCGCCAGGGTAGGCTCTGAAGCTTTCTTT | CASSARVGSEAFF
19 | NA | TRBJ2-4 | TRBV28 | NA | TGTGCCAGCAGTTCTCCGCTAACTTTTGAGACGGATGCCAAAAACATTCAGTACTTC | CASSSPLTFETDAKNIQYF
14 | NA | TRBJ1-2 | TRBV5-1 | TRBD1 | TGCGCCAGCAGCTATAAACAGGGGTATGGTGGCTACACCTTC | CASSYKQGYGGYTF
16 | NA | TRBJ1-5 | TRBV28 | NA | TGTGCCAACAGGAAGGCTGGGGATGGAAGCAATCAGCCCCAGCATTTT | CANRKAGDGSNQPQHF
16 | NA | TRBJ2-7 | TRBV4-1 | NA | TGCGCCAGCAGCTCTCCCGCGGGACACCCTTCCTACGAGCAGTACTTC | CASSSPAGHPSYEQYF
15 | NA | TRBJ1-5 | TRBV5-6 | NA | TGTGCCAGCAGTACCCTGACAGGTAGCAATCAGCCCCAGCATTTT | CASSTLTGSNQPQHF
16 | NA | TRBJ1-6 | TRBV7-9 | TRBD1 | TGTGCCAGCAGCTTAGTTGTAGGGGGCGGTAATTCACCCCTCCACTTT | CASSLVVGGGNSPLHF
16 | NA | TRBJ2-1 | TRBV5-1 | TRBD2 | TGCGCCAGCAGCTTGGCTGGTAGCGGGGGGGTTGGTGAGCAGTTCTTC | CASSLAGSGGVGEQFF
16 | NA | TRBJ2-1 | TRBV4-3 | NA | TGCGCCAGCAGCCAAGATCTAGGTGTCGCCTACAATGAGCAGTTCTTC | CASSQDLGVAYNEQFF
15 | NA | TRBJ2-2 | TRBV21-1 | NA | TGTGCCAGCAGCAGGGGGACAGGGAACACCGGGGAGCTGTTTTTT | CASSRGTGNTGELFF
17 | NA | TRBJ2-1 | TRBV21-1 | NA | TGTGCCAGCAGCAAAGTGGGGTCAGTGGCTGACAACAATGAGCAGTTCTTC | CASSKVGSVADNNEQFF
14 | once | TRBJ2-2 | TRBV19 | NA | TGTGCCAGTACCACCGCCGTAAGGGCCGGGGAGCTGTTTTTT | CASTTAVRAGELFF
13 | NA | TRBJ2-5 | TRBV5-4 | NA | TGTGCCAGCAGCTTGTGGGGGAGCGAGACCCAGTACTTC | CASSLWGSETQYF
13 | NA | TRBJ2-3 | TRBV7-6 | TRBD2 | TGTGCCAGCAGCCCAGAGGCGCGGGGGGCCTCGTATTTT | CASSPEARGASYF
11 | NA | TRBJ2-3 | TRBV12-5 | NA | TGTGCTAGTGGCCACGGGGCGACGCAGTATTTT | CASGHGATQYF
14 | NA | TRBJ2-4 | TRBV7-2 | NA | TGTGCCAGCAGCTTAAAAGGGGCCAAGGGCATTCAGTACTTC | CASSLKGAKGIQYF
14 | NA | TRBJ1-4 | TRBV5-6 | NA | TGTGCCAGCAGCTTGAAGGCGAATAATGAAAAACTGTTTTTT | CASSLKANNEKLFF
15 | NA | TRBJ2-1 | TRBV28 | NA | TGTGCCAGCATCACGGGCGGGGCTAGCGTGAATGAGCAGTTCTTC | CASITGGASVNEQFF
14 | NA | TRBJ2-5 | TRBV5-1 | NA | TGCGCCAGCAGCCCCGGCAGAGGAGGAGAGACCCAGTACTTC | CASSPGRGGETQYF
15 | NA | TRBJ1-6 | TRBV5-1 | TRBD1 | TGCGCCAGCAGCGAAAGACAGGGGGCTGGTTCACCCCTCCACTTT | CASSERQGAGSPLHF
14 | NA | TRBJ1-6 | TRBV2 | NA | TGTGCCAGCAGTGAACAGCCCGCAACTTCACCCCTCCACTTT | CASSEQPATSPLHF
13 | NA | TRBJ2-7 | TRBV28 | TRBD1 | TGTGCCAGCAGTCCGACAGGGGGTCCCGAGCAGTACTTC | CASSPTGGPEQYF
16 | NA | TRBJ2-2 | TRBV5-5 | NA | TGTGCCAGCAGCTTGGCGGTGACTACAAACACCGGGGAGCTGTTTTTT | CASSLAVTTNTGELFF
17 | NA | TRBJ2-2 | TRBV7-8 | NA | TGTGCCAGCAGCTTTGGGACAAACATGCGAGGCACCGGGGAGCTGTTTTTT | CASSFGTNMRGTGELFF
19 | NA | TRBJ2-3 | TRBV5-1 | TRBD2 | TGCGCCAGCAGCTTGGAGGTAGTGTCGGGACTAGCGTACACAGATACGCAGTATTTT | CASSLEVVSGLAYTDTQYF
15 | NA | TRBJ1-5 | TRBV19 | NA | TGTGCCAGTAGTACCCAGTGGGGTACACATCAGCCCCAGCATTTT | CASSTQWGTHQPQHF
16 | NA | TRBJ2-1 | TRBV19 | TRBD2 | TGTGCCAGTAGTACTGTAGCGGGGGGACAGTACAATGAGCAGTTCTTC | CASSTVAGGQYNEQFF
15 | NA | TRBJ2-7 | TRBV5-6 | NA | TGTGCCAGCAGCCTAGAGACAGGTACGAGGAACGAGCAGTACTTC | CASSLETGTRNEQYF
14 | NA | TRBJ1-5 | TRBV28 | NA | TGTGCCAGCAGTTTCGGCCGGGGGCGGCAGCCCCAGCATTTT | CASSFGRGRQPQHF
15 | NA | TRBJ2-3 | TRBV10-3 | NA | TGTGCCATCAGTGAACGTATGGGCGCGGCGGATACGCAGTATTTT | CAISERMGAADTQYF
16 | NA | TRBJ2-7 | TRBV14 | NA | TGTGCCAGCAGCCAAGAATTGGGCCGGGGAACCTACGAGCAGTACTTC | CASSQELGRGTYEQYF
14 | NA | TRBJ1-2 | TRBV7-9 | NA | TGTGCCAGCAGCTTAGATCTCAGCCACTATGGCTACACCTTC | CASSLDLSHYGYTF
15 | NA | TRBJ1-6 | TRBV6-5 | TRBD1 | TGTGCCAGCAGAAGGTTGGGACAGGGGAATTCACCCCTCCACTTT | CASRRLGQGNSPLHF
11 | few | TRBJ2-1 | TRBV19 | NA | TGTGCCAGTAGTCGAGACAGGTTGAGATTCTTC | CASSRDRLRFF
15 | NA | TRBJ2-7 | TRBV4-2 | NA | TGTGCCAGCAGCCAAGAAATGACGGAAACCTACGAGCAGTACTTC | CASSQEMTETYEQYF
13 | NA | TRBJ1-1 | TRBV7-3 | NA | TGTGCCAGCAGCCGTCCCCCGGGCACTGAAGCTTTCTTT | CASSRPPGTEAFF
12 | NA | TRBJ1-2 | TRBV6-1 | NA | TGTGCCAGCACCAGGGGCGACTATGGCTACACCTTC | CASTRGDYGYTF
12 | NA | TRBJ2-7 | TRBV28 | NA | TGTGCCAGCAGTTTTCTAAGATACGAGCAGTACTTC | CASSFLRYEQYF
14 | NA | TRBJ1-3 | TRBV2 | NA | TGTGCCAGCAGGCAGGTCAGGGGTGGAAACACCATATATTTT | CASRQVRGGNTIYF